Only a few counts were recorded for the clone carrying this T cell receptor (beta chain). Its specificity is unknown. The assay used deep level. Over several immunoSEQ plates, each subset's genomic DNA was distributed in even portions. TCRdb's copy holds only in-frame clones and misses some; the assay was immunoSEQ multiplex PCR. The table includes 90,000 to 130,000 clones, 68% detected once. Germline V lookup: CDR1 MNHEY, CDR2 SMNVEV (reference sequence). The CDR3 contains 15 residues. V shed 0 bases, J shed 5 bases, and the junction held 7 bases outside the gene matches. These data are taken from a study of shared clonotypes between healthy human individuals. Study observations and caveats: Naive subsets typically showed greater estimated richness than memory subsets.

The sequence was collected from a young woman in good health. V gene TRBV27 combines with J gene TRBJ2-7; 7 nucleotides line up with TRBD2. The sample was memory CD8+ T cells sorted from blood. Subset in this sample: CD45RO+ cells pooled with CCR7-negative TemRA cells. CDR3 nucleotide sequence: TGTGCCAGCAGTTTATCGGTAGCGGGCACTAACGAGCAGTACTTC. Translated, it gives CASSLSVAGTNEQYF.